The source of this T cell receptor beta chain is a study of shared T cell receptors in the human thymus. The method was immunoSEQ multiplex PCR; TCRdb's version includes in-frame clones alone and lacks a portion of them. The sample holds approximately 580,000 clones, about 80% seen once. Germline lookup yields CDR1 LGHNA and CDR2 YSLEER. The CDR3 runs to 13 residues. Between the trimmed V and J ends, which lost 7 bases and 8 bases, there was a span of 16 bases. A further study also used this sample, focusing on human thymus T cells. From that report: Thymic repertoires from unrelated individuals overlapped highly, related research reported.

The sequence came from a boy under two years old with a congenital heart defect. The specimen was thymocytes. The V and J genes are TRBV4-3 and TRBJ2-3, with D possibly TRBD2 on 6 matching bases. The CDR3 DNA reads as TGCGCCAGCACCGGACGGGGGAGTGGTACGCAGTATTTT. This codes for CASTGRGSGTQYF.